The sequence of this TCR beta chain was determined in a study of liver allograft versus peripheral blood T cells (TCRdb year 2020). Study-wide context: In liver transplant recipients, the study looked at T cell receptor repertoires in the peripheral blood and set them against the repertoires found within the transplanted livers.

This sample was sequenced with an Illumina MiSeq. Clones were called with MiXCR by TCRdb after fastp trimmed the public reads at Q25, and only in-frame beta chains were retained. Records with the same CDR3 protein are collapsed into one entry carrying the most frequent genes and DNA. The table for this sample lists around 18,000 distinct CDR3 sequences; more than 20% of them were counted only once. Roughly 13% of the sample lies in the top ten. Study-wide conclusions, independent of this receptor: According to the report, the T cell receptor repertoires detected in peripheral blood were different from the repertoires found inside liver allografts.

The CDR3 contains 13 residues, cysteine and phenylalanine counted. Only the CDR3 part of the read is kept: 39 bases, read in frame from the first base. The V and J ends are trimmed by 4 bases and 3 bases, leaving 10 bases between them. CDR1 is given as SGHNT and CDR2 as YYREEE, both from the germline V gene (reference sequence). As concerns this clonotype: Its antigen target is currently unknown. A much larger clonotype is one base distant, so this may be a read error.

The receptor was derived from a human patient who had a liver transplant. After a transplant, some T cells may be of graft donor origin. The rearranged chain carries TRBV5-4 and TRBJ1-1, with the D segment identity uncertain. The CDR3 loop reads CASSQYFHTEAFF. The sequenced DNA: TGTGCCAGCAGCCAGTACTTTCACACTGAAGCTTTCTTT.